This T cell receptor beta chain derives from a study of cytomegalovirus exposure and HLA in healthy donors. The trim removed 5 bases at V and 4 bases at J, leaving 11 bases unmatched. The length of the CDR3 is 17 residues. In germline, CDR1 is SGHVS, CDR2 FQNEAQ. Sequencing was performed with immunoSEQ multiplex PCR; in TCRdb, only in-frame clones are kept and a portion is missing. The sample lists about 78,000 clones, 90% to 97% occurring once. The 120-subject validation cohort, separate from the approximately 670-subject first cohort, included the donors. The chain joins TRBV7-8 to TRBJ2-1; 10 bases line up with TRBD2. Sample: PBMCs. The receptor was isolated from a man aged 18 to 29 in good health and CMV-seropositive. CDR3 sequence: CASSPALLAGVYNEQFF. The DNA for the CDR3 is TGTGCCAGCAGCCCAGCCCTCCTAGCGGGGGTTTACAATGAGCAGTTCTTC.